Below, one TCR beta chain is given with its context. What it recognizes is unknown. V was clipped by 5 bases and J by 7 bases, with 9 bases between them. The CDR3 is 12 residues long. The data are from a study of T cell responses to AZD1222 COVID-19 vaccine. Overall study context: Pooling of second doses given at about 4 or about 12 weeks was done. Whole-study findings and limits: Spike-specific TCR breadth rose after two AZD1222 doses, and depth rose as well. Dominant CD4 TCR responses targeted spike regions 160-218 and 743-854.

Assay used: immunoSEQ multiplex PCR; TCRdb lists only in-frame clones, some missing. The sample includes 150,000 to 200,000 clones, 94% of them seen just once. Sequencing used peripheral blood, obtained on day 0 of AZD1222 vaccination. The chain couples TRBV12-3 or TRBV12-4 to TRBJ1-5, with TRBD1 as a possible D gene (5 bases). The clonotype was recovered from an adult in good health. CDR3 coding DNA: TGTGCCAGCAGTAGGGGTGGCCAGCCCCAGCATTTT. Residues: CASSRGGQPQHF.